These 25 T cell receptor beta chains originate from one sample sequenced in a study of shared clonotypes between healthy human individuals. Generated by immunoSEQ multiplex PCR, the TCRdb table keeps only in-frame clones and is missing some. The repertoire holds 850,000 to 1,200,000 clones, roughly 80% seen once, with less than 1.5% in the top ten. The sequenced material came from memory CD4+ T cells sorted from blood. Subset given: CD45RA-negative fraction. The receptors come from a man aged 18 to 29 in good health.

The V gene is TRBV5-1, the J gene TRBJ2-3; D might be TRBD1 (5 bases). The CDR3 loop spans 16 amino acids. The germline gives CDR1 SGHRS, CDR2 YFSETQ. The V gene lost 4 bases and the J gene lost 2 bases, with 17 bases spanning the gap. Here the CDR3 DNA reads TGCGCCAGCAGCGATCAACCCCAGGGAACCACAGATACGCAGTATTTT. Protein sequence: CASSDQPQGTTDTQYF.

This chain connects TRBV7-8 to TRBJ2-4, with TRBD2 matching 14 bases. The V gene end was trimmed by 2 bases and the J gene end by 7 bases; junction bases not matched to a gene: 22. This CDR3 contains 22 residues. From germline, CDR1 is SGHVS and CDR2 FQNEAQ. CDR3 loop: CASSLRVPPTSGRERDSNIQYF. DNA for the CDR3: TGTGCCAGCAGCTTAAGGGTACCCCCGACTAGCGGGAGGGAAAGGGATAGTAACATTCAGTACTTC.

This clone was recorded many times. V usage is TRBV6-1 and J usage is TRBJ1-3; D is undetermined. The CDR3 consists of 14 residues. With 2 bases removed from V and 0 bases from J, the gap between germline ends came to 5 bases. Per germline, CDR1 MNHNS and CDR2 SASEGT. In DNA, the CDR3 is TGTGCCAGCAGTGAACGGATCTCTGGAAACACCATATATTTT. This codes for CASSERISGNTIYF.

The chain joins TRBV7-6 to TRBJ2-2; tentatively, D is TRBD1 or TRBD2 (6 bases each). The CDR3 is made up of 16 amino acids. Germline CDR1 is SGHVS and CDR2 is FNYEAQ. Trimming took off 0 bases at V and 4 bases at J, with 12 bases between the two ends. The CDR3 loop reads CASSLAGGSTTGELFF. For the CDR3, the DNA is TGTGCCAGCAGCTTAGCGGGGGGCAGTACCACCGGGGAGCTGTTTTTT.

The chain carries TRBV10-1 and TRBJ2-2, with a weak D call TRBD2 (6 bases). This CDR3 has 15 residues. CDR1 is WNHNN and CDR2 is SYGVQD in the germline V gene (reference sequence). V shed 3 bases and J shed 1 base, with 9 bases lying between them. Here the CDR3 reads CASSDRGKNTGELFF. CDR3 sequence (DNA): TGCGCCAGCAGTGATCGGGGGAAGAACACCGGGGAGCTGTTTTTT.

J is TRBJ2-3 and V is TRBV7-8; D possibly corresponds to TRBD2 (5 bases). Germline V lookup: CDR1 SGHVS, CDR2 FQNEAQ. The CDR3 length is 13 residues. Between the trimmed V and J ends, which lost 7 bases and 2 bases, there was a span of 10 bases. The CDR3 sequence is CASTGEFTDTQYF. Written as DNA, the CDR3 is TGTGCCAGCACCGGGGAGTTCACAGATACGCAGTATTTT.

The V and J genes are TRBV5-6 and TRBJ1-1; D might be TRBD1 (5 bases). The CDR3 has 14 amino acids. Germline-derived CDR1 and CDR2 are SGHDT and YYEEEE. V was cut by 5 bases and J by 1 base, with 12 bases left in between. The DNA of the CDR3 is TGTGCCAGCAGTCAAATGCAGGGGAACACTGAAGCTTTCTTT. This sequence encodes CASSQMQGNTEAFF.

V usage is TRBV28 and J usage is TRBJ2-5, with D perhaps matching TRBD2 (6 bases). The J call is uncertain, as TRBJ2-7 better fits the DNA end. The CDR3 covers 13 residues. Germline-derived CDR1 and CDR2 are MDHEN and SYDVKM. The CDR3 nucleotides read TGTGCCAGCAGTCACCGGGGGACCTACGAGCAGTACTTC. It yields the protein CASSHRGTYEQYF.

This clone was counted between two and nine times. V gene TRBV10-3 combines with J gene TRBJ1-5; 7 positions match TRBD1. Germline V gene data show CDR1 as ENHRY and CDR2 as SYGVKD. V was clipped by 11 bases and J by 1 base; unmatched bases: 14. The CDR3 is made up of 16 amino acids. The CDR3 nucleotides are TGTGCCGGCCGACAGGGTAAGGGGGAGAGCAATCAGCCCCAGCATTTT. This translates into CAGRQGKGESNQPQHF.

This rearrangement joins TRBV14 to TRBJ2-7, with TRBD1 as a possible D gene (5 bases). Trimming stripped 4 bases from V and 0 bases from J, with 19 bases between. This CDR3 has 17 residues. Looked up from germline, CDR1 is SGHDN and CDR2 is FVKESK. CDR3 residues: CASSPSYQGPLSYEQYF. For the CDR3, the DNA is TGTGCCAGCAGCCCATCGTACCAGGGTCCTCTCTCCTACGAGCAGTACTTC.

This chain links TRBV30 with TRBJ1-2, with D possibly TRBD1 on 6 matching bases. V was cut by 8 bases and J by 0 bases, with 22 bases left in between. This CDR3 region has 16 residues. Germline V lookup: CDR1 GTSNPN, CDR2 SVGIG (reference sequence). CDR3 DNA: TGTGCCACAATAAGGGTCCGAGGGGGTTCTAACTATGGCTACACCTTC. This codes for CATIRVRGGSNYGYTF.

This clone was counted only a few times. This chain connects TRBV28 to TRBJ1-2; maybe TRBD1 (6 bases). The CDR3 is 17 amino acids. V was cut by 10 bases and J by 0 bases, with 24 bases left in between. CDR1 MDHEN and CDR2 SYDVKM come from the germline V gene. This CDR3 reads CAIRVWAGQQANYGYTF. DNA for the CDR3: TGTGCCATCAGAGTTTGGGCCGGACAGCAAGCTAACTATGGCTACACCTTC.

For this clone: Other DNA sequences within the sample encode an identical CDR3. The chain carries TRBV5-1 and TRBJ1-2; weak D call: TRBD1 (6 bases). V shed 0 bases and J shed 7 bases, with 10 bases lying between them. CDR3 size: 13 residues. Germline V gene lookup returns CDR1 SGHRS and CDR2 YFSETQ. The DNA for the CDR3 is TGCGCCAGCAGCTTGGATGGGGGCGGTGGCTACACCTTC. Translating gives CASSLDGGGGYTF. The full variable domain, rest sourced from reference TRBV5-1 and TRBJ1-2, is KAGVTQTPRYLIKTRGQQVTLSCSPISGHRSVSWYQQTPGQGLQFLFEYFSETQRNKGNFPGRFSGRQFSNSRSEMNVSTLELGDSALYLCASSLDGGGGYTFGSGTRLTVV.

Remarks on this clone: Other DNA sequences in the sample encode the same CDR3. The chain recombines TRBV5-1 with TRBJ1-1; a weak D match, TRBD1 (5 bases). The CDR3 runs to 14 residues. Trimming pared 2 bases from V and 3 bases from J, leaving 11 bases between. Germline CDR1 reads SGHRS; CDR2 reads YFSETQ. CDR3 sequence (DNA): TGCGCCAGCAGCTTCGGGGGTATGGACACTGAAGCTTTCTTT. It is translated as CASSFGGMDTEAFF. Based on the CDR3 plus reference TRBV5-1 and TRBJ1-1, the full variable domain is KAGVTQTPRYLIKTRGQQVTLSCSPISGHRSVSWYQQTPGQGLQFLFEYFSETQRNKGNFPGRFSGRQFSNSRSEMNVSTLELGDSALYLCASSFGGMDTEAFFGQGTRLTVV.

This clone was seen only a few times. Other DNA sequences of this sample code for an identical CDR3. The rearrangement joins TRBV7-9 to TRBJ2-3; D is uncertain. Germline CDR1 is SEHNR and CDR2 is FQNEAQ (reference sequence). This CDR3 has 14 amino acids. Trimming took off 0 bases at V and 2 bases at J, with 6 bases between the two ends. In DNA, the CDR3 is TGTGCCAGCAGCTTAGCGGGCCCCACAGATACGCAGTATTTT. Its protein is CASSLAGPTDTQYF.

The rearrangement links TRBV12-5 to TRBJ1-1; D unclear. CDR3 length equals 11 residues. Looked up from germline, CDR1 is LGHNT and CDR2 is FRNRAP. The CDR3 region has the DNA TGTGCCACGGGTGTGGACACTGAAGCTTTCTTT. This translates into CATGVDTEAFF.

CDR3 DNA sequence: TGTGCCAGCAGGGGACAGGGGGCGGGAGGAAACACCATATATTTT. Residues: CASRGQGAGGNTIYF. The chain combines TRBV28 with TRBJ1-3; 12 nucleotides match TRBD1. V dropped 6 bases and J dropped 4; count of bases not matched to a gene: 4. CDR1 is MDHEN and CDR2 is SYDVKM in the germline V gene. The length of the CDR3 is 15 residues.

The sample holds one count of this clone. CDR3 protein: CASSPRPWGEKLFF. Here the CDR3 DNA reads TGTGCCAGCAGCCCGCGGCCCTGGGGGGAAAAACTGTTTTTT. This sequence joins TRBV9 and TRBJ1-4, with D maybe TRBD1 (5 bases). The CDR3 spans 14 residues. The V gene's germline CDR1 is SGDLS and CDR2 YYNGEE. Trimming removed 4 bases at V and 8 bases at J, with 15 bases between.

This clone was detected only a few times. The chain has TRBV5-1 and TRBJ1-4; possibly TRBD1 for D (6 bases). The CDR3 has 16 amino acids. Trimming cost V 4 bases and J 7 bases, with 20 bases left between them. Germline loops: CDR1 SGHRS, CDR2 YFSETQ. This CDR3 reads CASSPEGQTEREKLFF. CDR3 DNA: TGCGCCAGCAGCCCTGAAGGACAGACCGAGCGTGAAAAACTGTTTTTT. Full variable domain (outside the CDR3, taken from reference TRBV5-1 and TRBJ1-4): KAGVTQTPRYLIKTRGQQVTLSCSPISGHRSVSWYQQTPGQGLQFLFEYFSETQRNKGNFPGRFSGRQFSNSRSEMNVSTLELGDSALYLCASSPEGQTEREKLFFGSGTQLSVL.

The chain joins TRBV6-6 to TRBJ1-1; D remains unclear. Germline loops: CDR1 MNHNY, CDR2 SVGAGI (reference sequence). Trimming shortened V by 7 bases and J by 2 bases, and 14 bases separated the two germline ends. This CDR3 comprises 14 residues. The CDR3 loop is CASNNGAINTEAFF. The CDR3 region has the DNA TGTGCCAGCAACAACGGAGCAATTAACACTGAAGCTTTCTTT.

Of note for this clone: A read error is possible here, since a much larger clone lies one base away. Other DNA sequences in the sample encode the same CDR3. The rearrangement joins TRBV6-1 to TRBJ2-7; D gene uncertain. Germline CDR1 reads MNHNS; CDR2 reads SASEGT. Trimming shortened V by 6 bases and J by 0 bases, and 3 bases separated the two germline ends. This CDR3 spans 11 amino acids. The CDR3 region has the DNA TGTGCCAGCAGCCGCTCCTACGAGCAGTACTTC. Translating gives CASSRSYEQYF.

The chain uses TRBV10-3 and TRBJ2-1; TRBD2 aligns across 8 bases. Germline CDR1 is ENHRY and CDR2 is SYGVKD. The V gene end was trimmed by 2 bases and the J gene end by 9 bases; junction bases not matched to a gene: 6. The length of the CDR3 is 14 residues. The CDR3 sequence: CAISERLANSEQFF. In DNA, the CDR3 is TGTGCCATCAGTGAGAGACTAGCGAACAGTGAGCAGTTCTTC.

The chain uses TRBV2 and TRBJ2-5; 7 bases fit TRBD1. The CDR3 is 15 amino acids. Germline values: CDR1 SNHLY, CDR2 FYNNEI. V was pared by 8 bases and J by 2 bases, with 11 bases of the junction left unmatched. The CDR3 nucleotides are TGTGCCAGCTCTTCTCCACCGGGACAGCAAGAGACCCAGTACTTC. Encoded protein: CASSSPPGQQETQYF. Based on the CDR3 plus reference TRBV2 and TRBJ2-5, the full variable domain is EPEVTQTPSHQVTQMGQEVILRCVPISNHLYFYWYRQILGQKVEFLVSFYNNEISEKSEIFDDQFSVERPDGSNFTLKIRSTKLEDSAMYFCASSSPPGQQETQYFGPGTRLLVL.

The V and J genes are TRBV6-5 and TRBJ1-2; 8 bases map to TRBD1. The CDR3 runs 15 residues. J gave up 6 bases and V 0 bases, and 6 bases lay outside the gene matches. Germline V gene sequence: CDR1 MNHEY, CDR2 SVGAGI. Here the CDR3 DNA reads TGTGCCAGCAGTTACTCCCGGACAGGGAGGGATGGCTACACCTTC. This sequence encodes CASSYSRTGRDGYTF.

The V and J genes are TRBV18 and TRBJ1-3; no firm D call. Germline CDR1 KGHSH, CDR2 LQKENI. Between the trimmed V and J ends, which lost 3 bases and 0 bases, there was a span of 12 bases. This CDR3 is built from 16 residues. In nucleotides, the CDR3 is TGTGCCAGCTCACCGATACCCCAGAGCTCTGGAAACACCATATATTTT. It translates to CASSPIPQSSGNTIYF. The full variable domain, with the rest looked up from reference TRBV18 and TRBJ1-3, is NAGVMQNPRHLVRRRGQEARLRCSPMKGHSHVYWYRQLPEEGLKFMVYLQKENIIDESGMPKERFSAEFPKEGPSILRIQQVVRGDSAAYFCASSPIPQSSGNTIYFGEGSWLTVV.